These T cell receptor beta chains were read from a single sample in a study of cytomegalovirus exposure and HLA in healthy donors. TCRdb's copy holds only in-frame clones and misses some; the assay was immunoSEQ multiplex PCR. This sample carries more than 150,000 clones, approximately 79% of them seen once, and the ten largest clones take roughly an eighth. Sequenced input: PBMCs. Receptors originate from a man in his fifties in good health and CMV-seropositive. CDR3s include the opening cysteine and the closing phenylalanine or tryptophan. The D gene is left open where the match is weak. Clone size is stated in some rows and not others, as once, few, many or a class when expanded.

V: TRBV6-5; D: -; size: -; J: TRBJ1-2; DNA: TGTGCCAGCAGTTACTCAGTTCTGTCGGGGAACTATGGCTACACCTTC; CDR3: CASSYSVLSGNYGYTF
V: TRBV19; D: TRBD1; size: -; J: TRBJ1-2; DNA: TGTGCCAGTGGCGTTTTGACAGGGGCCGGGAGAGGCTACACCTTC; CDR3: CASGVLTGAGRGYTF
V: TRBV30; D: TRBD1; size: -; J: TRBJ1-2; DNA: TGTGCCTGGACAGATCGGCGAGGACAGGGAGTCGGGAACGGCTACACCTTC; CDR3: CAWTDRRGQGVGNGYTF
V: TRBV5-1; D: TRBD1; size: once; J: TRBJ2-2; DNA: TGCGCCAGCAGCTTGGGGGGACAGGGGTACTACACCGGGGAGCTGTTTTTT; CDR3: CASSLGGQGYYTGELFF
V: TRBV6-1; D: TRBD1; size: -; J: TRBJ1-5; DNA: TGTGCCAGCAGGACGGGGACAGCCAATCAGCCCCAGCATTTT; CDR3: CASRTGTANQPQHF
V: TRBV18; D: -; size: -; J: TRBJ2-1; DNA: TGTGCCAGCTCACCAACTAGTAAAGGTGAGCAGTTCTTC; CDR3: CASSPTSKGEQFF
V: TRBV4-2; D: -; size: -; J: TRBJ1-6; DNA: TGTGCCAGCAGCCAAGATCGGGTGGTAGTTTCACCCCTCCACTTT; CDR3: CASSQDRVVVSPLHF
V: TRBV15; D: TRBD1; size: few; J: TRBJ1-1; DNA: TGTGCCACCAGCAGAGATTCACGGACAGGGGACACTGAAGCTTTCTTT; CDR3: CATSRDSRTGDTEAFF
V: TRBV5-1; D: -; size: -; J: TRBJ1-1; DNA: TGCGCCAGCAGCCCGGCGGGGCTTGGCACTGAAGCTTTCTTT; CDR3: CASSPAGLGTEAFF
V: TRBV5-6; D: -; size: -; J: TRBJ1-5; DNA: TGTGCCAGCAGCTTGTTCCGTTTTGGCAATCAGCCCCAGCATTTT; CDR3: CASSLFRFGNQPQHF
V: TRBV4-2; D: -; size: -; J: TRBJ2-5; DNA: TGTGCCAGCAGCCACGGGCTACACACTAGTGCGGCTGAGACCCAGTACTTC; CDR3: CASSHGLHTSAAETQYF
V: TRBV13; D: -; size: -; J: TRBJ1-6; DNA: TGTGCCAGCAGCTTAGAGGCCAGGCCCTATAATTCACCCCTCCACTTT; CDR3: CASSLEARPYNSPLHF
V: TRBV2; D: -; size: -; J: TRBJ2-5; DNA: TGTGCCAGCAGTGACCAGCGGGTAGAGACCCAGTACTTC; CDR3: CASSDQRVETQYF
V: TRBV7-3; D: -; size: -; J: TRBJ2-3; DNA: TGTGCCAGCAGCTTAATAGGGAATGGGCGGAGGGCAGATACGCAGTATTTT; CDR3: CASSLIGNGRRADTQYF
V: TRBV7-9; D: -; size: few; J: TRBJ1-5; DNA: TGTGCCAGCAGCTTAACGGGGGTAGAACCCCAGCATTTT; CDR3: CASSLTGVEPQHF
V: TRBV14; D: -; size: -; J: TRBJ2-7; DNA: TGTGCCAGCAGCCAAGATCTTGTACAGGGCCGCTACGAGCAGTACTTC; CDR3: CASSQDLVQGRYEQYF
V: TRBV5-6; D: -; size: -; J: TRBJ2-7; DNA: TGTGCCAGCAGCCTAGGTCGATACTACGAGCAGTACTTC; CDR3: CASSLGRYYEQYF
V: TRBV30; D: -; size: -; J: TRBJ2-7; DNA: TGTGCCTGGAGTGAAACTGCCGAGCAGTACTTC; CDR3: CAWSETAEQYF
V: TRBV6-5; D: TRBD1; size: once; J: TRBJ1-2; DNA: TGTGCCAGCCGAACAGGGGCAGTCGTTGGCTACACCTTC; CDR3: CASRTGAVVGYTF
V: TRBV6-6; D: -; size: -; J: TRBJ1-2; DNA: TGTGCCAGCCGCTCTGGGGGGGATGGCTACACCTTC; CDR3: CASRSGGDGYTF
V: TRBV19; D: -; size: -; J: TRBJ1-5; DNA: TGTGCCAGTAGGGGGAACAGGGTTGGGGATCAGCCCCAGCATTTT; CDR3: CASRGNRVGDQPQHF
V: TRBV10-3; D: TRBD2; size: few; J: TRBJ2-1; DNA: TGTGCCATCAGTGCAGCGGGGGACTACAATGAGCAGTTCTTC; CDR3: CAISAAGDYNEQFF
V: TRBV5-4; D: TRBD1; size: -; J: TRBJ1-1; DNA: TGTGCCAGCAGCCTTGGGACAGGGGGCGGGGTGGGGAACACTGAAGCTTTCTTT; CDR3: CASSLGTGGGVGNTEAFF
V: TRBV7-9; D: -; size: -; J: TRBJ1-6; DNA: TGTGCCAGCAGCTTCCGGGACACTAGCTCCTATAATTCACCCCTCCACTTT; CDR3: CASSFRDTSSYNSPLHF
V: TRBV19; D: -; size: -; J: TRBJ1-5; DNA: TGTGCCAGTAGTATGGTGCAGGGCAATCAGCCCCAGCATTTT; CDR3: CASSMVQGNQPQHF
V: TRBV5-1; D: TRBD2; size: -; J: TRBJ2-2; DNA: TGCGCCAGCAGATCGGGACTAGCGGGGGGGCTTTACACCGGGGAGCTGTTTTTT; CDR3: CASRSGLAGGLYTGELFF
V: TRBV7-2; D: -; size: once; J: TRBJ1-4; DNA: TGTGCCAGCAGCCTCGACTTGGGGCCAACTAATGAAAAACTGTTTTTT; CDR3: CASSLDLGPTNEKLFF
V: TRBV2; D: -; size: -; J: TRBJ2-5; DNA: TGTGCCAGCAGAGGTATAGGGGGGGCGTATAGAGAGACCCAGTACTTC; CDR3: CASRGIGGAYRETQYF
V: TRBV19; D: TRBD2; size: -; J: TRBJ2-1; DNA: TGTGCCAGTAGCACGGGGGGCTCCTACAATGAGCAGTTCTTC; CDR3: CASSTGGSYNEQFF
V: TRBV12-2; D: -; size: -; J: TRBJ2-6; DNA: TGTGCAAGTCGCTTAGCAGGACAGGGCGTCTCTGGGGCCAACGTCCTGACTTTC; CDR3: CASRLAGQGVSGANVLTF
V: TRBV13; D: TRBD2; size: few; J: TRBJ2-3; DNA: TGTGCCAGCAGCTCACCACCAGCGGGGACTATCACAGATACGCAGTATTTT; CDR3: CASSSPPAGTITDTQYF
V: TRBV5-1; D: -; size: -; J: TRBJ2-3; DNA: TGCGCCAGCAGCTTGGGCCTATCGGGAGATACGCAGTATTTT; CDR3: CASSLGLSGDTQYF
V: TRBV5-1; D: TRBD2; size: -; J: TRBJ2-3; DNA: TGCGCCAGCAGCTTGGATGGCGGGGGGGCGAAAGATACGCAGTATTTT; CDR3: CASSLDGGGAKDTQYF
V: TRBV28; D: TRBD2; size: -; J: TRBJ2-3; DNA: TGTGCCAGCAGTTTGATCCCGGGGGGACGGGGGACAGATACGCAGTATTTT; CDR3: CASSLIPGGRGTDTQYF
V: TRBV5-1; D: TRBD1; size: few; J: TRBJ1-3; DNA: TGCGCCAGCAGCCCAGGGGGTAGCTCTGGAAACACCATATATTTT; CDR3: CASSPGGSSGNTIYF
V: TRBV6-6; D: TRBD1; size: -; J: TRBJ2-7; DNA: TGTGCCAGCAGCCGGGACAGGAGCTCCTACGAGCAGTACTTC; CDR3: CASSRDRSSYEQYF
V: TRBV6-6; D: -; size: -; J: TRBJ1-1; DNA: TGTGCCAGCAGCCTCTCCCAAGGGGCTGGGACTGAAGCTTTCTTT; CDR3: CASSLSQGAGTEAFF
V: TRBV5-4; D: -; size: once; J: TRBJ1-1; DNA: TGTGCCAGCAGCTTGGAGGCAGGCTATGAAGCTTTCTTT; CDR3: CASSLEAGYEAFF
V: TRBV5-6; D: TRBD2; size: -; J: TRBJ2-3; DNA: TGTGCCAGCAGCTCCCGACTAGCGGGGAGCACAGATACGCAGTATTTT; CDR3: CASSSRLAGSTDTQYF
V: TRBV7-8; D: TRBD1; size: few; J: TRBJ2-7; DNA: TGTGCCAGCAGCTTAGACAGGGGATTCTACGAGCAGTACTTC; CDR3: CASSLDRGFYEQYF